What follows is one TCR beta chain and its context. Germline-derived CDR1 and CDR2 are MNHNS and SASEGT. The CDR3 has 15 residues. Trimming at V came to 2 bases and at J to 4 bases, leaving 6 bases not matched to a gene. In the authors' methods: For nucleated cells, counts were estimated from reference gene primer amplification. The assay was immunoSEQ multiplex PCR, and TCRdb's table has in-frame clones only and misses some. V, J and clone size derive from that table, while D and trimming were established from the DNA sequence. Of roughly 150,000 clones listed, around 84% were seen once; the top ten hold 9.8%. These data are taken from a study of blood T cell repertoires in COVID-19. Across the study: Samples taken during acute and convalescent COVID-19 were collected in the United States, Italy and Spain. Sample material is recorded as cDNA or gDNA derived from T cells, B-cell-depleted T cells, or PBMCs.

This chain joins TRBV6-1 and TRBJ1-2; TRBD1 aligns across 8 bases. Sample: peripheral blood. This clonotype originated in a woman between 45 and 60 years old with acute or convalescent COVID-19. The CDR3 DNA sequence: TGTGCCAGCAGTGAATTCGACAGGGGAATCTATGGCTACACCTTC. The encoded protein is CASSEFDRGIYGYTF.